The rows below give T cell receptor beta chains drawn from one sample of a study of T cells in Graves' hyperthyroidism and ophthalmopathy. TCRdb ran MiXCR on the multiplex PCR reads and lists one entry per CDR3 protein. Among 340,000 or so distinct CDR3 sequences listed, around a sixth were seen once. Sequencing was performed on blood. Every receptor here comes from a woman in her forties or fifties with Graves' hyperthyroidism. CDR3s include the opening cysteine and the closing phenylalanine or tryptophan. D genes are given only for firm matches. The listing skips clone size in some rows; elsewhere it reads once, few, many or a size class.

v_gene	j_gene	abundance	d_gene	CDR3aa	CDR3nt
TRBV12-3/TRBV12-4	TRBJ2-1	NA	NA	CASRRGDEQFF	TGTGCCAGCAGGAGGGGCGATGAGCAGTTCTTC
TRBV7-9	TRBJ1-1	few	TRBD1	CASSPRTGQMNTEAFF	TGTGCCAGCAGCCCCCGGACAGGGCAGATGAACACTGAAGCTTTCTTT
TRBV7-9	TRBJ1-4	few	NA	CASSLATGSEKLFF	TGTGCCAGCAGCTTAGCCACAGGGAGCGAAAAACTGTTTTTT
TRBV24-1	TRBJ2-2	few	TRBD2	CATSERGTNTGELFF	TGTGCCACCAGTGAGCGGGGGACGAACACCGGGGAGCTGTTTTTT
TRBV6-5	TRBJ1-6	NA	TRBD1	CASSYNSPGTGVGYNSPLHF	TGTGCCAGCAGTTACAACTCCCCCGGGACAGGGGTGGGTTATAATTCACCCCTCCACTTT
TRBV7-9	TRBJ1-1	many	NA	CASSPTPNTEAFF	TGTGCCAGCAGCCCGACACCGAACACTGAAGCTTTCTTT
TRBV30	TRBJ1-1	NA	NA	CAWGRDNEAFF	TGTGCCTGGGGCCGGGACAATGAAGCTTTCTTT
TRBV12-3/TRBV12-4	TRBJ2-3	many	NA	CASTLGGSSTDTQYF	TGTGCCAGCACCTTGGGAGGTTCTAGCACAGATACGCAGTATTTT
TRBV30	TRBJ2-5	many	TRBD1	CAHDRAFQETQYF	TGTGCGCACGACAGGGCTTTTCAAGAGACCCAGTACTTC
TRBV7-3	TRBJ2-1	many	TRBD2	CASSSQREGRQFF	TGTGCCAGCAGCTCACAACGGGAGGGCCGACAGTTCTTC
TRBV7-9	TRBJ2-7	many	NA	CASSPGAGAYEQYF	TGTGCCAGCAGCCCAGGGGCAGGCGCCTACGAGCAGTACTTC
TRBV29-1	TRBJ2-7	many	NA	CSVPSGDPREQYF	TGCAGCGTTCCATCAGGGGACCCTCGGGAGCAGTACTTC
TRBV2	TRBJ1-1	NA	TRBD1	CASSADRGRGTEAFF	TGTGCCAGCAGTGCCGACAGGGGGCGGGGGACTGAAGCTTTCTTT
TRBV28	TRBJ2-3	few	NA	CASSQDGPTDTQYF	TGTGCCAGCTCTCAGGACGGACCCACAGATACGCAGTATTTT
TRBV27	TRBJ2-4	few	NA	CASKGEESIQYF	TGTGCCAGCAAGGGGGAAGAAAGCATTCAGTACTTC
TRBV2	TRBJ1-3	few	NA	CASLAGEGNTIYF	TGTGCCAGCCTAGCAGGGGAAGGAAACACCATATATTTT
TRBV20-1	TRBJ2-3	NA	NA	CSAREERVGTDTQYF	TGCAGTGCTAGAGAGGAGAGGGTAGGGACAGATACGCAGTATTTT
TRBV6-2/TRBV6-3	TRBJ2-1	few	NA	CASSYYPLAYNEQFF	TGTGCCAGCAGTTACTACCCCCTAGCATACAATGAGCAGTTCTTC
TRBV4-1	TRBJ1-2	NA	NA	CASSQGEGGYYGYTF	TGCGCCAGCAGCCAAGGGGAGGGGGGTTACTATGGCTACACCTTC
TRBV3-1	TRBJ2-5	many	TRBD2	CASSPTRASGGETQYF	TGTGCCAGCAGCCCCACGAGGGCTAGCGGGGGGGAGACCCAGTACTTC
TRBV13	TRBJ1-6	many	NA	CASSLTEDNSPLHF	TGTGCCAGCAGCTTGACAGAGGATAATTCACCCCTCCACTTT
TRBV11-2	TRBJ2-3	many	TRBD2	CASSPPSFGLAGPGTQYF	TGTGCCAGCAGCCCCCCCTCCTTCGGACTAGCGGGACCGGGTACGCAGTATTTT
TRBV6-1	TRBJ2-3	few	TRBD2	CASSTGLAGDQVTQYF	TGTGCCAGCAGTACGGGACTAGCGGGAGATCAGGTTACGCAGTATTTT
TRBV5-8	TRBJ1-2	NA	TRBD1	CASSNDRGNYGYTF	TGTGCCAGCAGCAACGACAGGGGTAACTATGGCTACACCTTC
TRBV27	TRBJ2-1	many	TRBD1	CASSGQGQEIKQFF	TGTGCCAGCAGCGGACAGGGACAGGAGATCAAGCAGTTCTTC
TRBV6-1	TRBJ1-2	few	NA	CASSDEPTGHYGYTF	TGTGCCAGCAGCGACGAGCCGACAGGCCACTATGGCTACACCTTC
TRBV11-2	TRBJ2-3	many	NA	CASSLGRSDIPSTDTQYF	TGTGCCAGCAGCTTAGGCAGGTCCGATATACCAAGCACAGATACGCAGTATTTT
TRBV12-5	TRBJ2-1	many	NA	CASGSGNRDNEQFF	TGTGCTAGTGGCAGCGGAAACCGGGACAATGAGCAGTTCTTC
TRBV5-1	TRBJ2-5	NA	NA	CASSLRQGVMETQYF	TGCGCCAGCAGCTTGAGGCAGGGAGTGATGGAGACCCAGTACTTC
TRBV5-1	TRBJ2-5	NA	TRBD2	CASSLDAGGGTQYF	TGCGCCAGCAGCTTGGATGCAGGCGGGGGGACCCAGTACTTC
TRBV18	TRBJ1-1	NA	NA	CASSREGVSNTEAFF	TGTGCCAGCTCACGGGAGGGAGTTTCGAACACTGAAGCTTTCTTT
TRBV28	TRBJ1-1	many	NA	CASSFLEQSYEAFF	TGTGCCAGCAGTTTCCTCGAACAGTCCTATGAAGCTTTCTTT
TRBV4-1	TRBJ1-1	NA	NA	CASSKFRSREAFF	TGCGCCAGCTCGAAATTCCGAAGCAGGGAAGCTTTCTTT
TRBV28	TRBJ2-7	NA	TRBD1	CASISRDRTHYEQYF	TGTGCCAGCATCTCCCGGGACAGGACCCACTACGAGCAGTACTTC
TRBV6-1	TRBJ1-1	NA	NA	CASRSPGALFMNTEAFF	TGTGCCAGTAGGAGCCCAGGGGCCTTATTCATGAACACTGAAGCTTTCTTT
TRBV7-9	TRBJ1-2	NA	NA	CASTGVGGRQENGYTF	TGTGCCAGCACGGGGGTCGGGGGGCGACAGGAAAATGGCTACACCTTC
TRBV7-2	TRBJ1-6	NA	TRBD1	CASRQTTGGASSPLHF	TGTGCCAGCAGACAGACGACAGGGGGCGCCTCTTCACCCCTCCACTTT
TRBV3-1	TRBJ2-7	few	NA	CASSRVYYEQYF	TGTGCCAGCAGCCGGGTATACTACGAGCAGTACTTC
TRBV28	TRBJ2-2	NA	NA	CASSLWGRSNTGELFF	TGTGCCAGCAGTTTATGGGGCAGGTCGAACACCGGGGAGCTGTTTTTT
TRBV11-2	TRBJ2-3	many	TRBD2	CASSLAGGRGDTQYF	TGTGCCAGCAGTCTAGCGGGGGGGCGGGGAGATACGCAGTATTTT
TRBV9	TRBJ2-5	NA	TRBD1	CASSGWGTGQETQYF	TGTGCCAGCAGCGGTTGGGGGACAGGACAAGAGACCCAGTACTTC
TRBV6-1	TRBJ2-3	many	NA	CASRGTPGDTQYF	TGTGCCAGCAGAGGGACTCCCGGAGATACGCAGTATTTT
TRBV9	TRBJ1-2	NA	TRBD1	CASSVDRAGYTF	TGTGCCAGCAGCGTCGACAGGGCGGGGTACACCTTC
TRBV27	TRBJ2-1	medium-sized	TRBD2	CASSLFIGTSLPSSYNEQFF	TGTGCCAGCAGTTTATTCATCGGGACTAGCCTTCCGAGCTCCTACAATGAGCAGTTCTTC
TRBV28	TRBJ2-7	many	TRBD2	CASSIGLAEFYEQYF	TGTGCCAGCAGTATAGGACTAGCGGAGTTCTACGAGCAGTACTTC
TRBV19	TRBJ2-5	NA	NA	CASSTQRLETQYF	TGTGCCAGTAGTACCCAGCGGTTGGAGACCCAGTACTTC
TRBV27	TRBJ2-7	many	NA	CASRLTAWDTQYEQYF	TGTGCCAGCCGGCTCACCGCCTGGGACACCCAATACGAGCAGTACTTC
TRBV5-1	TRBJ1-1	many	NA	CASSFSSTNTEAFF	TGCGCCAGCAGCTTTAGTTCAACGAACACTGAAGCTTTCTTT
TRBV7-2	TRBJ2-2	few	TRBD1	CASSLGGQGNTGELFF	TGTGCCAGCAGCTTAGGGGGACAGGGGAACACCGGGGAGCTGTTTTTT
TRBV6-6	TRBJ2-3	NA	NA	CASSYGTHTDTQYF	TGTGCCAGCAGTTACGGGACCCACACAGATACGCAGTATTTT
TRBV10-1	TRBJ2-3	NA	NA	CASSETTGTYTDTQYF	TGCGCCAGCAGTGAGACAACCGGGACCTACACAGATACGCAGTATTTT
TRBV5-1	TRBJ1-2	NA	TRBD1	CASSLASPGQGTGGYTF	TGCGCCAGCAGCTTGGCATCACCGGGACAGGGGACGGGCGGCTACACCTTC